In this sample, the clone carrying this TCR beta chain turned up many times. During its preparation, the TCRbeta library received unique molecular identifiers. One entry per CDR3 protein results from TCRdb running MiXCR on the PCR reads. Here the sample spans 230,000 or so distinct CDR3 sequences, 9.5% to 15% being singletons. These data originate in a study of T-cell reconstitution after alpha-beta-depleted transplantation in children. This CDR3 spans 19 amino acids. Trimming cost V 4 bases and J 1 base; bases outside gene matches: 19. CDR1 and CDR2 from the germline V gene are SQVTM and ANQGSEA. The sequence was obtained from a human donor who donated a stem cell graft to a child with acute lymphoblastic leukemia. The chain has TRBV29-1 and TRBJ2-1, with 7 bases lining up with TRBD1. Sample: PBMCs from the stem cell graft donor, taken from the stem cell graft. The chain's CDR3 is CSVVGNGRGSVYSYNEQFF. CDR3 bases: TGCAGCGTTGTAGGAAACGGCAGGGGGTCCGTTTATTCCTACAATGAGCAGTTCTTC.